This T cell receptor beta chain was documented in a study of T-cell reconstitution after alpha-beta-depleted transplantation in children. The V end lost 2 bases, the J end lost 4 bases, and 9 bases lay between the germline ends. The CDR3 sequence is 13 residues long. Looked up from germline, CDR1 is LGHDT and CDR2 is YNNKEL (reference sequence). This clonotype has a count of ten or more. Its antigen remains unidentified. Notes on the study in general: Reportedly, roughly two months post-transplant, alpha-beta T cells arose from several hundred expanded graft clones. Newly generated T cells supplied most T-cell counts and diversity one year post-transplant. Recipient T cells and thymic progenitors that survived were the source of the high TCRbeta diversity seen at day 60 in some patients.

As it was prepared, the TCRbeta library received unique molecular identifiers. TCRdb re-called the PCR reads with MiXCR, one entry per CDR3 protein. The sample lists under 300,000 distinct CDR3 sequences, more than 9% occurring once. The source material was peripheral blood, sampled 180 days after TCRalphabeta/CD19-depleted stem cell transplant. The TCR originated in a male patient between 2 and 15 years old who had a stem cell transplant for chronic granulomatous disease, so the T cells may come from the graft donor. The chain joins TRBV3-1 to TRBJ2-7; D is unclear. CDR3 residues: CASSQKIRYEQYF. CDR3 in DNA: TGTGCCAGCAGCCAAAAGATACGGTACGAGCAGTACTTC.